The source of this TCR beta chain is a study of T cell responses to AZD1222 COVID-19 vaccine (dated by TCRdb to the early 2020s). In the study overall: TCR sequencing was performed for 233 trial participants, of whom about 200 were given two doses of AZD1222 and approximately 25 were given two doses of MenACWY control vaccine. Trial participants were enrolled by age into subgroups of 18-55, 56-69 and 70-plus years, and around 140, 26 and 57 TCR-sequenced participants, respectively, were included in these subgroups. Broad study findings and their caveats: Most participants were white British and females outnumbered males, and the authors suggested that clonal diversity may have been underestimated. The 56-69-year group was small, and its depth increase did not reach significance, likely because of low power. Vaccine-associated CD4 TCRs spanned the whole spike protein, with dominant responses in regions 160-218 and 743-854. Spike-specific TCR breadth and depth rose significantly after two AZD1222 doses compared with day 0 and with MenACWY recipients. Because no samples from the day 14 peak response were available, repertoires could be characterized only after the peak T cell response. Conclusions about previously exposed vaccinees were limited because only a handful of AZD1222 recipients were SARS-CoV-2 seropositive at baseline. Reportedly, almost half of the unique spike-specific TCRs recognized epitopes lying outside the regions that are mutated in the B.1.351 and B.1.1.7 variants.

Sample time point, as interpreted from the label and publication: about 28 days (+/-7) after the second vaccine dose. Because spike-specific TCR depth and breadth did not differ between the two schedules, AZD1222 recipients who got a second dose at roughly 4 weeks were pooled with those who got a second dose at roughly 12 weeks. Samples from vaccinated people were obtained from the UK trials COV001 and COV002, which included a single-blind randomized controlled phase 2/3 trial of AZD1222 (ChAdOx1 nCoV-19) in healthy adults. Trial participant PBMC samples were collected at day 0 and day 28 after the second dose for TCRbeta chain sequencing. As concerns this clone: Its antigen has not been determined. It has no much larger one-base neighbor in the sample; base qualities were not kept.

The CDR3 regions of human TCRbeta chains were analyzed by immunosequencing. Concerning the study's data processing: TCRs in the repertoires were compared against a reference library of SARS-CoV-2-specific TCRs that had been generated with the MIRA antigen-specificity platform. Breadth was defined as the fraction of unique TCRs that were SARS-CoV-2-associated. Depth was defined as the fraction of total T cells that were SARS-CoV-2-associated. Each spike-specific TCR was assigned to its reactive spike region and to a CD4 or CD8 class using the MIRA data. Log10-transformed breadth and depth values were compared by one-way ANOVA with Sidak's multiple comparisons tests. TCRdb's version of the immuneACCESS table is confined to in-frame rearrangements and falls short of the full clone set. An unresolved V gene accounts for under half of the shortfall where checked; the remainder is of unknown origin. That table gives V, J and clone size, and the DNA gave D and trimming. This sample is represented by approximately 120,000 clones; about 89% of them were singletons. The top ten clones comprise about 9.9% of the sample.

V is reduced by 2 bases and J by 3 bases, leaving a spacing of 11 bases between them. Counted from cysteine to phenylalanine, this CDR3 has 14 amino acids. Solely the CDR3 DNA is kept, with 42 bases framed from the first base. The germline V gene specifies SGHVS as CDR1 and FQNEAQ as CDR2. The TCR sequence derives from an adult who received the AZD1222 COVID-19 vaccine. The V gene is TRBV7-8 and the J gene is TRBJ2-7; the D gene cannot be resolved reliably. Sequencing used peripheral blood, obtained 28 days after the second AZD1222 dose. In nucleotides, the sequence is TGTGCCAGCAGCTTAAACTCGAAGGGCTACGAGCAGTACTTC. Its protein is CASSLNSKGYEQYF.